The source of this T cell receptor (beta chain) is a study of blood T cell repertoires in COVID-19. As for the study in general: Donors in the United States, Italy and Spain gave samples during acute or convalescent COVID-19.

In the source study's methods: Amplification of reference gene primers was used by the study to estimate nucleated cell counts. The table came from immunoSEQ multiplex PCR; TCRdb's copy has only in-frame clones and leaves some out. V and J calls plus clone size are reproduced from that table; the DNA served to infer D and trimming. The sample lists some 230,000 clones, 80% to 85% occurring once. The V and J ends lost 2 bases and 7 bases, in that order; junction bases with no gene match: 7. The CDR3 runs 14 residues. Germline V gene data show CDR1 as GTSNPN and CDR2 as SVGIG (reference sequence). Sequencing was performed on peripheral blood. This sequence joins TRBV30 and TRBJ2-1, with 8 bases that match TRBD1. The clonotype comes from a woman aged 55-70 years who had recovered from COVID-19. The CDR3 reads CAWSSDRALNEQFF. CDR3 DNA: TGTGCCTGGAGTTCGGACAGGGCCTTGAATGAGCAGTTCTTC.